This passage covers 8 T cell receptor beta chains from one sample sequenced in a study of tissue T cells after allogeneic stem cell transplantation. Clones were read by immunoSEQ multiplex PCR, and TCRdb kept only the in-frame ones, dropping some. The sample carries 6,400 or so clones, roughly 50% recorded once. The time point here: mouse harvest day 7 after allogeneic transplant. Mouse grafts combined 10^7 T-cell-depleted bone marrow cells with 10^6 splenic CD5+ T cells. Sequenced material: lymph node tissue. Source of these receptors: a female BALB/c mouse given C57BL/6 T cells with graft-versus-host disease after an allogeneic hematopoietic cell transplant.

This clone was detected only a few times. The gene names given are mouse names. Read coverage stops 1 residue before the CDR3 terminus; the germline J gene supplies the remainder. The V call is TRBV26, the J call TRBJ1-3, with 8 bases that match TRBD1. Looked up from germline, CDR1 is KGHPV and CDR2 is FQNQEV (reference sequence). After removal of 6 bases from V and 0 bases from J, the junction contained 4 bases not matched to a gene. This CDR3 has 15 amino acids. CDR3 loop: CASSPQGASGNTLYF. The sequenced CDR3 bases are TGTGCCAGCAGCCCCCAGGGGGCTTCTGGAAATACGCTCTAT.

On this clone itself: Genes and germline come from the mouse. The read gets to within 1 residue of the CDR3 end, and the germline J gene fills in the rest. The chain recombines TRBV26 with TRBJ1-5; TRBD1 aligns across 8 bases. The CDR3 is made up of 14 amino acids. CDR1 is KGHPV, CDR2 FQNQEV, per germline (reference sequence). Unmatched junction bases numbered 3, after V lost 4 bases and J lost 4 bases. Partial CDR3 DNA: TGTGCCAGCAGTCCCCGGGACAGGAACCAGGCTCCGCTT. Amino acids: CASSPRDRNQAPL. The whole CDR3 protein is CASSPRDRNQAPLF.

About this clone itself: Gene names and germline match the mouse. The read terminates 1 residue ahead of where the CDR3 ends, so the germline J gene completes it. J is TRBJ2-5 and V is TRBV20, with D hard to call. The length of the CDR3 is 12 residues. Trimming pared 2 bases from V and 3 bases from J, leaving 6 bases between. Germline V gives CDR1 GFQATS, CDR2 STVNSAI. The CDR3 protein is CGARWQQDTQYF. Partial CDR3 DNA: TGTGGTGCTAGGTGGCAACAAGACACCCAGTAC.

This clone was recorded only once. The gene symbols are mouse symbols. The sequenced fragment ends 1 residue before the CDR3 boundary, so the rest is inferred from the germline J gene. The V gene is TRBV26, the J gene TRBJ2-3; no clear D gene. V lost 0 bases and J lost 0, with 7 bases in between. Germline V gives CDR1 KGHPV, CDR2 FQNQEV (reference sequence). The CDR3 consists of 15 residues. The DNA read from the CDR3 is TGTGCCAGCAGTCTGTCGGGTACTAGTGCAGAAACGCTGTAT. Protein: CASSLSGTSAETLY. The full CDR3 sequence reads CASSLSGTSAETLYF.

This clone was found a few times. Germline and genes: mouse. The read ends 1 residue shy of where the CDR3 ends; the end is completed using the germline J gene. This sequence joins TRBV26 and TRBJ1-1; 8 bases agree with TRBD1. The CDR3 has 13 amino acids. From germline, CDR1 is KGHPV and CDR2 FQNQEV (reference sequence). Trimming removed 8 bases from V and 0 bases from J; junction bases left unmatched: 2. CDR3 protein: CASLGQANTEVFF. The DNA read from the CDR3 is TGTGCCAGCCTGGGACAGGCAAACACAGAAGTCTTC. Full variable domain (rest looked up from reference TRBV26 and TRBJ1-1): NSKVIQTPRYLVKGQGQKAKMRCIPEKGHPVVFWYQQNKNNEFKFLINFQNQEVLQQIDMTEKRFSAECPSNSPCSLEIQSSEAGDSALYLCASLGQANTEVFFGKGTRLTVV.

This clone counts as medium-sized. Germline and genes: mouse. The read is 1 residue too short to cover the CDR3 end, so that end is filled in from the germline J gene. The rearrangement uses TRBV1 and TRBJ1-2, with D tentatively TRBD1 (5 bases). Germline CDR1 and CDR2: NSQYPW and LRSPGD (reference sequence). This CDR3 is built from 15 residues. V lost 3 bases and J 0 bases, leaving 11 bases between the germline ends. The CDR3 here is CTCSARQYANSDYTF. CDR3 DNA (partial): TGCACCTGCAGTGCCCGACAGTATGCAAACTCCGACTACACC.

This clone was detected once. Gene names follow the mouse nomenclature. The CDR3 is cut off 1 residue early in the read; its end comes from the germline J gene. V gene TRBV3 combines with J gene TRBJ2-4; 9 bases are a match to TRBD2. This CDR3 contains 16 residues. Losses at the gene ends were 5 bases for V and 2 bases for J; bases not matched to a gene: 8. The germline V gene encodes CDR1 SNHLY and CDR2 FYNGKV (reference sequence). The DNA read from the CDR3 is TGTGCCAGCAGCAAACTGGGGGGATTTGATCAAAACACCTTGTAC. Protein: CASSKLGGFDQNTLY. The full-length CDR3 reads as CASSKLGGFDQNTLYF.

Comment on this clone: Gene names are mouse gene names. The CDR3 is cut off 1 residue early in the read; its end comes from the germline J gene. The J gene is TRBJ1-3, the V gene TRBV12-1; the match to TRBD1 covers 7 bases. The V segment lost 1 base and the J segment 0 bases; nucleotides outside the gene matches: 2. This CDR3 contains 15 residues. Looked up from germline, CDR1 is SGHSN and CDR2 is HYEKVE. The CDR3 reads CASSLGQNSGNTLYF. The DNA read from the CDR3 is TGTGCCAGCTCTCTGGGACAGAATTCTGGAAATACGCTCTAT.